This paragraph covers one T cell receptor beta chain sequence. PCR amplification relied on 60 Vbeta primers (plus 13 Jbeta primers). Assay: immunoSEQ multiplex PCR; the TCRdb copy retains only in-frame clones and omits some. The sample's table shows approximately 30,000 clones. V lost 6 bases and J lost 2, with 17 bases in between. The CDR3 is 15 residues long. Germline V gene data show CDR1 as KGHSH and CDR2 as LQKENI. These data belong to a study of cytomegalovirus exposure and HLA in healthy donors. This receptor was taken from a woman aged 40 to 50 in good health and CMV-seropositive. The material sequenced was PBMCs. V gene TRBV18 combines with J gene TRBJ2-7, with TRBD2 as a possible D gene (6 bases). CDR3 sequence: CASSLLATSAYEQYF. DNA of the CDR3: TGTGCCAGCTCCCTTCTAGCGACGAGCGCCTACGAGCAGTACTTC.